A selection of T cell receptor beta chains follows, all from one sample in a study of cytomegalovirus exposure and HLA in healthy donors. Method: immunoSEQ multiplex PCR; TCRdb's copy keeps in-frame clones and lacks some. Altogether 100,000 or so clones are present, nearly 65% being singletons, with the ten largest covering 4.5% to 5%. Material: PBMCs. The receptor set was obtained from a human donor in good health. The conserved cysteine and the conserved F or W are not part of the CDR3 here. The size of a clone is reported for some rows only, either as once, few or many, or as a class for expanded clones.

clone size,V gene,J gene,CDR3 protein
.,TRBV6-1,TRBJ1-5,ASSERGPGGSQPQH
few,TRBV27,TRBJ2-2,ASSLFPRLAGSGNTGELF
once,TRBV27,TRBJ2-6,ASSSPGHLYSGANVLT
once,TRBV6-5,TRBJ1-2,ASSRRQTNYGYT
.,TRBV11-1,TRBJ1-6,ASSLSRGPSPLH
.,TRBV4-1,TRBJ2-5,ASSPTGAGETQY
.,TRBV30,TRBJ1-3,AWSVGRAGNTIY
.,TRBV29-1,TRBJ2-5,SVEGTRKETQY
.,TRBV5-1,TRBJ2-1,ASSLSNEYNEQF
.,TRBV6-1,.,ASSVISSYEQY
.,TRBV19,TRBJ2-3,ASSTRQGKQY
.,TRBV28,TRBJ1-5,ASRAGFQKPQH
.,TRBV7-9,TRBJ2-1,ASTIAGGQENEQF
.,TRBV6-4,TRBJ2-5,ASSDPRGGLVKETQY
many,TRBV15,TRBJ1-4,ATSRAVGGGNEKLF
.,TRBV28,TRBJ1-6,ASNMDRVESPLH
few,TRBV28,TRBJ1-1,ASSYSGGTEAF
.,TRBV7-9,TRBJ1-1,ASSSHGDQSEAF
.,TRBV6-5,TRBJ1-2,ASRPPAGSVYGYT
.,TRBV5-8,TRBJ2-4,ASSSRALAKNIQY
few,TRBV27,TRBJ1-5,ASSFLGEANQPQH
.,TRBV5-1,.,ASSPLAGGQGSYEQY
.,TRBV15,TRBJ1-5,ATSRGGTGNQPQH
.,TRBV19,TRBJ2-1,ASTPGVYNEQF
.,TRBV18,TRBJ2-1,ASSPEAGGSSYNEQF
few,TRBV5-1,TRBJ1-1,ASSLVGPRQGRNTEAF
.,TRBV15,TRBJ2-7,ATSSEGQGPYEQY
.,TRBV2,TRBJ2-7,ASSLTSYEQY
.,TRBV6-5,.,ASSRGGDYEQY